The sequence of this T cell receptor (beta chain) was determined in a study of shared clonotypes between healthy human individuals. Across the study: CD4 naive and memory got three plates each, CD8 naive two, CD8 memory one. The study's findings and limits: Only blood underwent sampling, and tissue repertoires likely differ.

Notes on this clone: The target antigen is unknown.

Method: immunoSEQ multiplex PCR; TCRdb's copy keeps in-frame clones and lacks some. The sample contains roughly 2,300,000 clones, 92% of which appear only once. Study donors comprised healthy, HIV-negative adults devoid of recent acute infection or vaccination. Negatively enriched CD4+ T cells were divided by CD45RA into naive and memory. The CDR3 covers 13 residues. Looked up from germline, CDR1 is SGHDN and CDR2 is FVKESK. Trimming pared 3 bases from V and 4 bases from J, leaving 10 bases between. This chain links TRBV14 with TRBJ2-7; D ambiguous. The receptor was isolated from a man aged 18 to 30 in good health. Some clones in this sample may be carry-over from other donors' samples. Sample: naive CD4+ T cells from PBMCs. As to subset: CD45RA+ positively selected. CDR3 in amino acids: CASSQRHLYEQYF. Here the CDR3 DNA reads TGTGCCAGCAGCCAGCGGCACCTATACGAGCAGTACTTC.